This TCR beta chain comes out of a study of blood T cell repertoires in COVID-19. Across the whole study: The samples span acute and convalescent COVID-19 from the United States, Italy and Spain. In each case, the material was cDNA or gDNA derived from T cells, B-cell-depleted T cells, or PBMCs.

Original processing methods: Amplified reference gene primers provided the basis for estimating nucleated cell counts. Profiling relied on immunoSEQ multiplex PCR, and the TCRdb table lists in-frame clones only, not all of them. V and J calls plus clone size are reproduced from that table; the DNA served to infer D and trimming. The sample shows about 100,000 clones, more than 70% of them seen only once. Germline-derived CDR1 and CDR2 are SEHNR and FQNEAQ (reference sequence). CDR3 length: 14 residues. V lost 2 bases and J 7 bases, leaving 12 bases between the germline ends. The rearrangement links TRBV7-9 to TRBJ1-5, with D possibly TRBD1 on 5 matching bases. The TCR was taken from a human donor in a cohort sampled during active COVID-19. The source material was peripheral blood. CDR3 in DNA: TGTGCCAGCAGCTTAAGCGGGGGAGGGCAGCCCCAGCATTTT. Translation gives CASSLSGGGQPQHF.